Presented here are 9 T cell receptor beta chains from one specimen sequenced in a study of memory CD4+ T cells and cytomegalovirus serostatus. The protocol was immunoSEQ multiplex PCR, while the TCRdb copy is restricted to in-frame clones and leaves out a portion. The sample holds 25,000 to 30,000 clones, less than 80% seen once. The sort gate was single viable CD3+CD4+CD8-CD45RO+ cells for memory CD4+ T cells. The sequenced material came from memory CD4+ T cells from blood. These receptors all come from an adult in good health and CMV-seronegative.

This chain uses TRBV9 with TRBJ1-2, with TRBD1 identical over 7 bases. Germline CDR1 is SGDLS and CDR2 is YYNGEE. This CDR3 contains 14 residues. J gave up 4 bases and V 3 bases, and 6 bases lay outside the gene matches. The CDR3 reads CASSGSGQTYGYTF. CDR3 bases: TGTGCCAGCAGCGGATCGGGACAGACCTATGGCTACACCTTC.

CDR3 DNA: TGTGCCAGCTCAGCCGACCACAATGAGCAGTTCTTC. Protein: CASSADHNEQFF. This chain joins TRBV18 and TRBJ2-1, with D hard to call. The germline V gene encodes CDR1 KGHSH and CDR2 LQKENI. The CDR3 has 12 amino acids. The V gene lost 5 bases and the J gene lost 5 bases, with 7 bases spanning the gap.

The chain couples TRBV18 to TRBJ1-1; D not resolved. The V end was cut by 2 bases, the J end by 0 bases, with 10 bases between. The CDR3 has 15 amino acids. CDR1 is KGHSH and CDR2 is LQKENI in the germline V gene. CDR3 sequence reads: CASSPSVVVNTEAFF. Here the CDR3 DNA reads TGTGCCAGCTCACCAAGCGTCGTAGTGAACACTGAAGCTTTCTTT.

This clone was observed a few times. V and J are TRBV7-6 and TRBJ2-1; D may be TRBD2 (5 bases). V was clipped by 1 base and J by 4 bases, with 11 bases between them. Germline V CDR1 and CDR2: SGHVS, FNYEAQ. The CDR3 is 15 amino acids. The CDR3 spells CASSLVPSSYNEQFF. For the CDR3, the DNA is TGTGCCAGCAGCTTAGTTCCTAGCTCGTACAATGAGCAGTTCTTC.

The CDR3 sequence: CASSEQGLYQPQHF. Here the CDR3 DNA reads TGTGCCAGCAGCGAACAGGGGCTTTATCAGCCCCAGCATTTT. The J gene is TRBJ1-5, the V gene TRBV7-2, with TRBD1 matching over 7 bases. CDR1 SGHTA and CDR2 FQGNSA come from the germline V gene. The V segment lost 5 bases and the J segment 5 bases; nucleotides outside the gene matches: 6. This CDR3 spans 14 amino acids.

The CDR3 DNA sequence: TGTGCCAGCAGCCGGGACAGGAGAGAGACCCAGTACTTC. It translates to CASSRDRRETQYF. The chain combines TRBV7-2 with TRBJ2-5, with 8 bases fitting TRBD1. This CDR3 spans 13 amino acids. Germline V gene sequence: CDR1 SGHTA, CDR2 FQGNSA. Germline trimming cut 5 bases from V and 4 bases from J; bases unmatched to any gene: 3.

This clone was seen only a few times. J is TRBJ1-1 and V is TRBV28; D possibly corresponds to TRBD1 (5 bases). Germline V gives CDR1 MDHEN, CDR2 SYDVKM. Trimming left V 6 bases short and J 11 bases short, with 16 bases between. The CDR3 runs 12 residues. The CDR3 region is CASRPGGVAAFF. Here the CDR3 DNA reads TGTGCCAGCAGACCCGGGGGGGTGGCGGCTTTCTTT.

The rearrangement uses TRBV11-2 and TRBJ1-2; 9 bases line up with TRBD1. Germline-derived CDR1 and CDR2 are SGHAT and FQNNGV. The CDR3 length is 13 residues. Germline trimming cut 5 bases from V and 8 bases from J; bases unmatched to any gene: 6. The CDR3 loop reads CASSLGQGSGYTF. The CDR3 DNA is TGTGCCAGCAGCCTGGGACAGGGAAGCGGCTACACCTTC.

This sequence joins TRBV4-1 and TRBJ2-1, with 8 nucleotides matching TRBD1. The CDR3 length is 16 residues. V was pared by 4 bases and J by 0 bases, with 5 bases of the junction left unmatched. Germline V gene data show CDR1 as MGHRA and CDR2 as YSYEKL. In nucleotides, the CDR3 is TGCGCCAGCAGCCCACTGACAGGGGACTCCTACAATGAGCAGTTCTTC. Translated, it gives CASSPLTGDSYNEQFF.